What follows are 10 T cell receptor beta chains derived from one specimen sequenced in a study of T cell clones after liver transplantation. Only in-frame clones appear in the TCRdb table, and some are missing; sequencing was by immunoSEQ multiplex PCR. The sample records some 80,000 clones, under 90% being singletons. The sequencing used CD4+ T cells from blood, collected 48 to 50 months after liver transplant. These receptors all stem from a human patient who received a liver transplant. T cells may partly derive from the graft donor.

CDR3 coding DNA: TGTGCCAGTAGTCCGTCACTAGCGGGACGTTACGAGCAGTACTTC. Translating it yields CASSPSLAGRYEQYF. This chain joins TRBV19 and TRBJ2-7, with 10 positions matching TRBD2. Germline V gene sequence: CDR1 LNHDA, CDR2 SQIVND (reference sequence). J lost 4 bases, V lost 5 bases, and 8 bases had no gene match. The CDR3 runs 15 residues.

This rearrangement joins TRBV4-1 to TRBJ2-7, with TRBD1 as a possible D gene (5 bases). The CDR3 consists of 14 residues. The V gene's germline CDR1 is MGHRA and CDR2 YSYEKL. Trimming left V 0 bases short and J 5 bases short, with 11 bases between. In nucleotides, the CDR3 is TGCGCCAGCAGCCAAGATAGGGGCGTGGACGAGCAGTACTTC. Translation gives CASSQDRGVDEQYF.

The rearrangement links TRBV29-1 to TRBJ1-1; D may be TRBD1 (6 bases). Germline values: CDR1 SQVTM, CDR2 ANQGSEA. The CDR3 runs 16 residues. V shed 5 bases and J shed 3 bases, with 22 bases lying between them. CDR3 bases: TGCAGCGTTCCTCCAAGGGGGGCAGGGCGGGACACTGAAGCTTTCTTT. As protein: CSVPPRGAGRDTEAFF.

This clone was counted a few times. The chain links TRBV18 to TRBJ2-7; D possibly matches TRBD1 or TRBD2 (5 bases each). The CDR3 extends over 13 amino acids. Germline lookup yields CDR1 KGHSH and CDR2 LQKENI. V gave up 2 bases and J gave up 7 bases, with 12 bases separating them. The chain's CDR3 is CASSPGLGEEQYF. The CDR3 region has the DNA TGTGCCAGCTCACCAGGGCTGGGGGAAGAGCAGTACTTC. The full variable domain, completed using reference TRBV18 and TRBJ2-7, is NAGVMQNPRHLVRRRGQEARLRCSPMKGHSHVYWYRQLPEEGLKFMVYLQKENIIDESGMPKERFSAEFPKEGPSILRIQQVVRGDSAAYFCASSPGLGEEQYFGPGTRLTVT.

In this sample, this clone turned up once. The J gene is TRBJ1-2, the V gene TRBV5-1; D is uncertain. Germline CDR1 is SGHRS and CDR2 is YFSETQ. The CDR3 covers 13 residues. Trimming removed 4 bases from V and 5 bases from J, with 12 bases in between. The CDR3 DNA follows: TGCGCCAGCAGCGAACGGTCAAGTTATGGCTACACCTTC. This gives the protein CASSERSSYGYTF.

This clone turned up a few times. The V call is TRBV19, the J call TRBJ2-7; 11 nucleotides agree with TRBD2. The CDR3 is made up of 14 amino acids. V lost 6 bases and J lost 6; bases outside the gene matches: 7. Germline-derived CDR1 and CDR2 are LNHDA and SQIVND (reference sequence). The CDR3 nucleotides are TGTGCCAGTAGCAAAACTAGCGGGAGAGGCGAGCAGTACTTC. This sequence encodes CASSKTSGRGEQYF. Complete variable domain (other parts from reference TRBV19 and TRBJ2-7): DGGITQSPKYLFRKEGQNVTLSCEQNLNHDAMYWYRQDPGQGLRLIYYSQIVNDFQKGDIAEGYSVSREKKESFPLTVTSAQKNPTAFYLCASSKTSGRGEQYFGPGTRLTVT.

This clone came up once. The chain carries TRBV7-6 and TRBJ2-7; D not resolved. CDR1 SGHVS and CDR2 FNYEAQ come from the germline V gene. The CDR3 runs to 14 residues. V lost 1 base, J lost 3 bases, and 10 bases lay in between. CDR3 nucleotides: TGTGCCAGCAGCTTAGGGCTAGATGGCTACGAGCAGTACTTC. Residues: CASSLGLDGYEQYF.

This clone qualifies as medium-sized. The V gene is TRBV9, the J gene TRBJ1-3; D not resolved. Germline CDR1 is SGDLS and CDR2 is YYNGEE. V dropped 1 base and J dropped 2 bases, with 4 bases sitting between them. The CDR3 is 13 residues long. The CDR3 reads CASSVFAGNTIYF. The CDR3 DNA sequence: TGTGCCAGCAGCGTATTTGCTGGAAACACCATATATTTT.

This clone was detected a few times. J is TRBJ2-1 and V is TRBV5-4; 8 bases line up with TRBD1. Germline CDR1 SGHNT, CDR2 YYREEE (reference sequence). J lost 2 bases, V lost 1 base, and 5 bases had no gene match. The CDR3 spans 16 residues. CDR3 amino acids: CASSLRSGGAYNEQFF. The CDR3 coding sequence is TGTGCCAGCAGCTTGCGATCAGGGGGCGCCTACAATGAGCAGTTCTTC.

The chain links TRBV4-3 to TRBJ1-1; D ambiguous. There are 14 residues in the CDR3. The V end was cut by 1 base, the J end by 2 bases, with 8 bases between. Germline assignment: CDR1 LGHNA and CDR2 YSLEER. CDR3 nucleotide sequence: TGCGCCAGCAGCCAAGCCCCTGCCAACACTGAAGCTTTCTTT. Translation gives CASSQAPANTEAFF.